Listed below are T cell receptor beta chains from one sample, sequenced in a study of blood T cell repertoires in COVID-19. Data came from immunoSEQ multiplex PCR; TCRdb stores just in-frame clones and leaves some out. Among over 200,000 clones listed, approximately 91% were seen once. The material sequenced was peripheral blood. The receptor set was obtained from a man in his 60s who had recovered from COVID-19. The CDR3 runs from the conserved cysteine through the conserved F or W. A D gene is named only where the DNA matches it firmly.

V,D,J,CDR3
TRBV6-6,.,TRBJ2-7,CASSYSGAAYEQYF
TRBV20-1,.,TRBJ1-2,CSASRGGGYTF
TRBV5-1,TRBD2,TRBJ2-7,CASSRGVTSGPYEQYF
TRBV7-8,TRBD1,TRBJ2-1,CASSLSPPRQGANEQFF
TRBV2,.,TRBJ1-1,CASRKDSFEAFF
TRBV5-1,TRBD2,TRBJ2-2,CASSLSAGGHTGELFF
TRBV27,.,TRBJ2-6,CASSSSQPWANVLTF
TRBV28,TRBD1,TRBJ2-3,CASSLDRGLNTQYF
TRBV7-6,TRBD1,TRBJ1-6,CASSTGQPNSPLHF
TRBV11-3,.,TRBJ2-1,CASSLGGASSYNEQFF
TRBV2,TRBD1,TRBJ1-6,CASSETGVYSPLHF
TRBV10-3,TRBD1,TRBJ1-1,CAISAGQGNTEAFF
TRBV18,.,TRBJ1-3,CASSPQGPGNTIYF
TRBV3-1/TRBV3-2,TRBD2,TRBJ2-4,CASSRAGGKNIQYF
TRBV25-1,.,TRBJ2-5,CASSPTLVQETQYF
TRBV12-3/TRBV12-4,TRBD1,TRBJ2-5,CASTLTGGETQYF
TRBV19,.,TRBJ1-4,CASSLTGGEKLFF
TRBV5-1,.,TRBJ2-3,CASSFSTTRRATDTQYF